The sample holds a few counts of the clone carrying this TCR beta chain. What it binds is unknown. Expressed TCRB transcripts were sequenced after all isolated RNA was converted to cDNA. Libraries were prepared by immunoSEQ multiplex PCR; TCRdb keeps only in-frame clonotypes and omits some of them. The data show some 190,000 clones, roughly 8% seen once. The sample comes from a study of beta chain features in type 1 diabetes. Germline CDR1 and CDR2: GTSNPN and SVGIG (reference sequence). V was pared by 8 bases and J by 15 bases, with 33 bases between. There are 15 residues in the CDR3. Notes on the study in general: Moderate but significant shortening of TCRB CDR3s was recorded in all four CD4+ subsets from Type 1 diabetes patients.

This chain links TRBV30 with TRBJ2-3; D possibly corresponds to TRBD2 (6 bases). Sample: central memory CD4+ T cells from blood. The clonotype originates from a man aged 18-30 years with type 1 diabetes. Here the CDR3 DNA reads TGTGCCCAAATTACCCGCGGGACCCACAAACGGGAGACATATTTT. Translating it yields CAQITRGTHKRETYF.